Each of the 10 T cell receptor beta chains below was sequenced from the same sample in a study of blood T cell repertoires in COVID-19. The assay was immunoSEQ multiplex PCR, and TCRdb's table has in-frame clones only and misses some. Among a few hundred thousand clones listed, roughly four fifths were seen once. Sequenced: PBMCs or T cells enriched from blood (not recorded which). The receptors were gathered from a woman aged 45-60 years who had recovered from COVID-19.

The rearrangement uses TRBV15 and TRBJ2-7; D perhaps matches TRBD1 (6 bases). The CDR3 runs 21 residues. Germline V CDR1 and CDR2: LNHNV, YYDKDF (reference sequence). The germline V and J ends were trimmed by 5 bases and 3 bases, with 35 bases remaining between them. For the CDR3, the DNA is TGTGCCACCAGCCAAAACACCTACAGGGCACCCGGGCGAGAATTGGACTACGAGCAGTACTTC. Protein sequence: CATSQNTYRAPGRELDYEQYF. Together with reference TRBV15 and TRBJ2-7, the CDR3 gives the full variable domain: DAMVIQNPRYQVTQFGKPVTLSCSQTLNHNVMYWYQQKSSQAPKLLFHYYDKDFNNEADTPDNFQSRRPNTSFCFLDIRSPGLGDTAMYLCATSQNTYRAPGRELDYEQYFGPGTRLTVT.

CDR3 coding DNA: TGTGCCAGCAGCAGGGGCTCCTACGAGCAGTACTTC. As protein: CASSRGSYEQYF. V gene TRBV3-1 (or the pseudogene TRBV3-2) combines with J gene TRBJ2-7; tentative D call: TRBD1 (5 bases). This CDR3 is built from 12 residues. Trimming pared 5 bases from V and 0 bases from J, leaving 5 bases between. Germline V lookup: CDR1 LGHDT, CDR2 YNNKEL (reference sequence).

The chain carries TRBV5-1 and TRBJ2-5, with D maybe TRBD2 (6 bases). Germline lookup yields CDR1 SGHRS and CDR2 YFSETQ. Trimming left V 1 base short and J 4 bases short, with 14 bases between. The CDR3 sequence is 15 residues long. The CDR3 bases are TGCGCCAGCAGCTTGCTGGCGGGAATCATAGAGACCCAGTACTTC. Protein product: CASSLLAGIIETQYF.

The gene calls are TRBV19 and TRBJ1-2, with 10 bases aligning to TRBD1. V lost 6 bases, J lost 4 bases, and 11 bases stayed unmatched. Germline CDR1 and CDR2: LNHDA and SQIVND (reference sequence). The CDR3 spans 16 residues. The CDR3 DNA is TGTGCCAGTAGACCGGGACAGGGGCCTTTCGTCTATGGCTACACCTTC. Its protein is CASRPGQGPFVYGYTF.

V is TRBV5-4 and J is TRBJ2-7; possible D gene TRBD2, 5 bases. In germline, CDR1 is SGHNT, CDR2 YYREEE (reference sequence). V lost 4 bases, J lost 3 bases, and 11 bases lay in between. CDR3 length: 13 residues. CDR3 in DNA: TGTGCCAGCAGCGCGGACGAGGGCTACGAGCAGTACTTC. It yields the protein CASSADEGYEQYF.

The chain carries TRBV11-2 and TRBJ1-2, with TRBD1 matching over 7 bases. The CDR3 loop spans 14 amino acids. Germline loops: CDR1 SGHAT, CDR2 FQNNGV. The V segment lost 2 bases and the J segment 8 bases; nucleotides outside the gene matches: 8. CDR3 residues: CASSLTTGPQGYTF. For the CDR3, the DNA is TGTGCCAGCAGCTTAACGACAGGGCCCCAGGGCTACACCTTC.

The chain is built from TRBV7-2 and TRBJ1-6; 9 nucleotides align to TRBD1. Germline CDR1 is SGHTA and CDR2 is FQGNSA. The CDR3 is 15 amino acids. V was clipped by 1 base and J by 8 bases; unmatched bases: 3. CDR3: CASSLEGTGYSPLHF. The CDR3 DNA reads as TGTGCCAGCAGCTTAGAAGGGACAGGGTATTCACCCCTCCACTTT.

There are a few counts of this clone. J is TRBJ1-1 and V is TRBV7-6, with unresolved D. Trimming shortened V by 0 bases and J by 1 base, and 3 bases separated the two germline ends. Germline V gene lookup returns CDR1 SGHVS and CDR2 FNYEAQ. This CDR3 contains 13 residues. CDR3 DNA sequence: TGTGCCAGCAGCTTAGCCAGGAACACTGAAGCTTTCTTT. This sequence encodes CASSLARNTEAFF.

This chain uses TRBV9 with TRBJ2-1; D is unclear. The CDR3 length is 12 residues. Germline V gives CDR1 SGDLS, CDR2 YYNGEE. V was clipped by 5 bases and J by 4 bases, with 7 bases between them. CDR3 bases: TGTGCCAGCAGTTCCCTTTACAATGAGCAGTTCTTC. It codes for CASSSLYNEQFF.

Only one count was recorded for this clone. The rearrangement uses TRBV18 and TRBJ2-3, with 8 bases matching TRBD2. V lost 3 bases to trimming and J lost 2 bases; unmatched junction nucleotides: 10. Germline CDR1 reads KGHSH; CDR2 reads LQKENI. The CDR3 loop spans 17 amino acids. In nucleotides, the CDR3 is TGTGCCAGCTCACCCTTAGCGGGGCCCTCACCCACAGATACGCAGTATTTT. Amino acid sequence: CASSPLAGPSPTDTQYF.